The rows below give T cell receptor beta chains drawn from one sample of a study of blood T cell repertoires in COVID-19. The assay was immunoSEQ multiplex PCR, and TCRdb's table has in-frame clones only and misses some. The profile shows about 14,000 clones, around 88% of them singletons. Sequencing was done on a sample of peripheral blood. These receptors were taken from a human donor with active COVID-19. The donor label of this sample is uncertain. The CDR3 runs from the conserved cysteine through the conserved F or W. A D gene is named only where the DNA matches it firmly. Clone size is not always given. Where it is, it says once, few, many or a class for expanded clones.

TGCGCCAGCAGCCTAAGATATCGGGGGGCGGACGAGCAGTACTTC	CASSLRYRGADEQYF	.	TRBJ2-7	TRBV4-3	.
TGTGCCAGCAGTCCAAGGGGGACTAGCGCTCTGTTCTACGAGCAGTACTTC	CASSPRGTSALFYEQYF	TRBD2	TRBJ2-7	TRBV28	.
TGTGCCAGCAGTCCCCCATGGCCCACAGATACGCAGTATTTT	CASSPPWPTDTQYF	.	TRBJ2-3	TRBV28	.
TGCAGCTTTCCGACCCCGCCTAGCGGGAGCGGCATCCCGAGCTCCTACAATGAGCAGTTCTTC	CSFPTPPSGSGIPSSYNEQFF	TRBD2	TRBJ2-1	TRBV29-1	.
TGCGCCAGCAGCCCTTTTATGGGGCGGGGGTCACCCCTCCACTTT	CASSPFMGRGSPLHF	.	TRBJ1-6	TRBV5-1	.
TGTGCCAGCTCACCATTGGACTTCACAGATACGCAGTATTTT	CASSPLDFTDTQYF	.	TRBJ2-3	TRBV18	.
TGTGCCTGGAGTGTACGAGGCAGTTTTAATCACGAGCAGTACTTC	CAWSVRGSFNHEQYF	.	TRBJ2-7	TRBV30	.
TGTGCCAGCAGCCCGGAGGACTACCCGAGATCGCCAGATACGCAGTATTTT	CASSPEDYPRSPDTQYF	.	TRBJ2-3	TRBV3-1/TRBV3-2	.
TGTGCCAGCAGCCAAGATAGGGGGTTACCTGGGGCCAACGTCCTGACTTTC	CASSQDRGLPGANVLTF	.	TRBJ2-6	TRBV4-2	.
TGCGCCAGCAGCCCGCGGGCGGAGGTAACTAACTATGGCTACACCTTC	CASSPRAEVTNYGYTF	.	TRBJ1-2	TRBV5-1	few
TGCGCCAGCAGCCTCGGGACAGATGGCTACACCTTC	CASSLGTDGYTF	TRBD1	TRBJ1-2	TRBV5-1	.
TGTGCCAGTAGTCCGACAGGGGGCCTCTTCAATGAGCAGTTCTTC	CASSPTGGLFNEQFF	TRBD1	TRBJ2-1	TRBV19	.
TGTGCCAGCTCACCCCGTTGGAGCCAAGAGACCCAGTACTTC	CASSPRWSQETQYF	.	TRBJ2-5	TRBV18	.
TGTGCCAGCAGCTCGGGACAGGGGGCCGGGAAACTGTTTTTT	CASSSGQGAGKLFF	TRBD1	TRBJ1-4	TRBV7-9	once
TGTGCCAGCAGCTTAGGGGTCAGACAGGGGGACGAGCAGTACTTC	CASSLGVRQGDEQYF	TRBD1	TRBJ2-7	TRBV7-2	.
TGTGCCAGCAAAGGTCAAGGGGCGGGCAATCAGCCCCAGCATTTT	CASKGQGAGNQPQHF	.	TRBJ1-5	TRBV27	once
TGTGCCAGTACCGGCCGGACAGGGGGTCTCCTTGGCTACACCTTC	CASTGRTGGLLGYTF	TRBD1	TRBJ1-2	TRBV19	.
TGTGCCTGGTCGGGACAGGGGAACAATCAGCCCCAGCATTTT	CAWSGQGNNQPQHF	TRBD1	TRBJ1-5	TRBV30	.
TGTGCCAGCAGTTACTCACTAGCGACTAACACCGGGGAGCTGTTTTTT	CASSYSLATNTGELFF	TRBD2	TRBJ2-2	TRBV6-5	.
TGCGCCAGCAGCCAAGTGGATCTCGGGAGGGTCTCCTACAATGAGCAGTTCTTC	CASSQVDLGRVSYNEQFF	TRBD2	TRBJ2-1	TRBV4-1	once
TGTGCCAGCGGAATCACAGCTGAAGCTTTCTTT	CASGITAEAFF	.	TRBJ1-1	TRBV12-3/TRBV12-4	.
TGTGCCAGTAGTACAGGACAGAAAACAGATACGCAGTATTTT	CASSTGQKTDTQYF	.	TRBJ2-3	TRBV19	.
TGTGCCAGCAGCTTGGACAGGGGACGGCAGTTCTTC	CASSLDRGRQFF	TRBD1	TRBJ2-1	TRBV2	once
TGTGCCAGCAGCTTAGGGGGGACGGACATACCGGTTTATAATTCACCCCTCCACTTT	CASSLGGTDIPVYNSPLHF	.	TRBJ1-6	TRBV7-3	.
TGTGCCGAGCAGTGGCCGTGGGACAGGGAAGTTGATGAGCAGTTCTTC	CAEQWPWDREVDEQFF	TRBD1	TRBJ2-1	TRBV6-4	.
TGTGCCAGTAGTCCAGCGGGGGGCCCCTCCTACGAGCAGTACTTC	CASSPAGGPSYEQYF	TRBD2	TRBJ2-7	TRBV19	.
TGTGCCAGCAGCTCCCAAACGGGGTCTAATGAAAAACTGTTTTTT	CASSSQTGSNEKLFF	.	TRBJ1-4	TRBV5-6	.
TGTGCCAGCAGCCAAGAGTGGGGGGGCCTCAGTCCCACCTTC	CASSQEWGGLSPTF	.	TRBJ1-2	TRBV14	few
TGTGCCAGCAAACCGACAGGGGCCTACAATGAGCAGTTCTTC	CASKPTGAYNEQFF	TRBD1	TRBJ2-1	TRBV14	.
TGTGCCAGCAGCTTGGGACCGGGGTACAATGAGCAGTTCTTC	CASSLGPGYNEQFF	.	TRBJ2-1	TRBV5-4	.
TGTGCCATCAGCGCCGGGACAGATGCAACTAATGAAAAACTGTTTTTT	CAISAGTDATNEKLFF	TRBD1	TRBJ1-4	TRBV10-3	.
TGCGCCAGCAGCCAAGAAGCGCTAGCCCCACTAAACACCGGGGAGCTGTTTTTT	CASSQEALAPLNTGELFF	.	TRBJ2-2	TRBV4-3	.
TGTGCCAGCAGCGTAAATTACAATGAGCAGTTCTTC	CASSVNYNEQFF	.	TRBJ2-1	TRBV11-1	.
TGTGCCAGCAGCGGGAGTAGCTCCTACGAGCAGTACTTC	CASSGSSSYEQYF	.	TRBJ2-7	TRBV2	once
TGCGCCAGCAGTCAACAAACAGGGAAACCATCCGGGGAGCTGTTTTTT	CASSQQTGKPSGELFF	.	TRBJ2-2	TRBV23-1	few
TGTGCCAGCAGTTTAAAGAGGACACGCTACGAGCAGTACTTC	CASSLKRTRYEQYF	.	TRBJ2-7	TRBV28	.
TGCGCCAGCAGCTTGGGACTAGCGGGAGCACGGGAGACCCAGTACTTC	CASSLGLAGARETQYF	TRBD2	TRBJ2-5	TRBV5-1	.